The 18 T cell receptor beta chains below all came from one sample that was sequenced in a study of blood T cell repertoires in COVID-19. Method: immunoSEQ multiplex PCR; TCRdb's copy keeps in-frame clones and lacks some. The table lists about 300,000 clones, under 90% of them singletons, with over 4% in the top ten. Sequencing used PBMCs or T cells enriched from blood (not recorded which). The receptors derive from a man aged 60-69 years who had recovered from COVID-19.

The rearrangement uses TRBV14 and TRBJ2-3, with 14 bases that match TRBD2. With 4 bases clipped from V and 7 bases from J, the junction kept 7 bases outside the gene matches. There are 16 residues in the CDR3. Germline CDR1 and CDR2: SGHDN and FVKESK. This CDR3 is CASSPPGLAGVHTQYF. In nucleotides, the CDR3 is TGTGCCAGCAGCCCACCGGGACTAGCGGGGGTACATACGCAGTATTTT.

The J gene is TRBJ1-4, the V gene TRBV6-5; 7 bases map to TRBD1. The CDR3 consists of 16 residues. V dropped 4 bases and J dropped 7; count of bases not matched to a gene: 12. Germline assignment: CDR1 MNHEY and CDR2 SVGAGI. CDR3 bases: TGTGCCAGCAGTTTAGGGGGCGGGACAGAGAGTGAAAAACTGTTTTTT. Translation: CASSLGGGTESEKLFF.

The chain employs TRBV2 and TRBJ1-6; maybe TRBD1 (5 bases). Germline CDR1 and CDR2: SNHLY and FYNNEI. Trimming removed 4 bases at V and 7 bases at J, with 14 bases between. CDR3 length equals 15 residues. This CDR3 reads CASSAQGEDNSPLHF. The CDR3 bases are TGTGCCAGCAGTGCGCAGGGCGAAGACAATTCACCCCTCCACTTT.

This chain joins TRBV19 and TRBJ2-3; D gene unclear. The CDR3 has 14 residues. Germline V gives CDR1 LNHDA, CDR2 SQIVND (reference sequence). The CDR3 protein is CASLASFGGDTQYF. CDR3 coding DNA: TGTGCGTCCCTGGCCTCCTTCGGCGGAGATACGCAGTATTTT. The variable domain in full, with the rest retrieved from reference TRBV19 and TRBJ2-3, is DGGITQSPKYLFRKEGQNVTLSCEQNLNHDAMYWYRQDPGQGLRLIYYSQIVNDFQKGDIAEGYSVSREKKESFPLTVTSAQKNPTAFYLCASLASFGGDTQYFGPGTRLTVL.

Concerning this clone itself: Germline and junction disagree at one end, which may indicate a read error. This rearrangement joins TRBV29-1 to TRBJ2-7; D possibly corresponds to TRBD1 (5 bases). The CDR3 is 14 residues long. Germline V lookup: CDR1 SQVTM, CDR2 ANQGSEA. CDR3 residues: CSVEGQTGSYEQYF. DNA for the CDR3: TGCAGCGTCGAAGGACAAACCGGCTCCTACGAGCAGTACTTC.

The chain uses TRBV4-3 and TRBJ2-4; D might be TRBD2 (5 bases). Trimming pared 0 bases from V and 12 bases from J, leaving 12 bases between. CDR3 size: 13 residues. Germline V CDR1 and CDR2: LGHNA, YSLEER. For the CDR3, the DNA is TGCGCCAGCAGCCAAGAGTCCGCGGGCCGTCAGTACTTC. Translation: CASSQESAGRQYF.

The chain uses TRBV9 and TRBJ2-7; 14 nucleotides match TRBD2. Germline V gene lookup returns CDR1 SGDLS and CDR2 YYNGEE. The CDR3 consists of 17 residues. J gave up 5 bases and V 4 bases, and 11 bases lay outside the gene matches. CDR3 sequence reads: CASSPHRGTSGSDEQYF. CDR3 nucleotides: TGTGCCAGCAGCCCTCACCGCGGGACTAGCGGGAGCGACGAGCAGTACTTC.

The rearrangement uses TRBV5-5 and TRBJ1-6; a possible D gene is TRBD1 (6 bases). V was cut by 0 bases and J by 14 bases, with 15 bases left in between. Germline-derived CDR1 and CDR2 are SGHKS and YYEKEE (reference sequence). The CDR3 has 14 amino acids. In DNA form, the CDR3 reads TGTGCCAGCAGCTTGGGATCAGGGGCTGGTTCCCTCCACTTT. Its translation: CASSLGSGAGSLHF.

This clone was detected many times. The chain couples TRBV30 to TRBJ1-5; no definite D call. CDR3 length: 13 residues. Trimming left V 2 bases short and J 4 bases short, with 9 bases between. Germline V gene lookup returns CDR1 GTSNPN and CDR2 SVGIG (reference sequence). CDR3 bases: TGTGCCTGGAGTTGGGCCGAAAATCAGCCCCAGCATTTT. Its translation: CAWSWAENQPQHF.

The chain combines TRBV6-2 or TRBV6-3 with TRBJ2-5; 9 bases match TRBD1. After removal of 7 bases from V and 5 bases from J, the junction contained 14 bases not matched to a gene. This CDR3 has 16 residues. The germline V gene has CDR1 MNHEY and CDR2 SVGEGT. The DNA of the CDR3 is TGTGCCAGCAACCCCGGGACAGGGAGTCGTCTGGAGACCCAGTACTTC. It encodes CASNPGTGSRLETQYF.

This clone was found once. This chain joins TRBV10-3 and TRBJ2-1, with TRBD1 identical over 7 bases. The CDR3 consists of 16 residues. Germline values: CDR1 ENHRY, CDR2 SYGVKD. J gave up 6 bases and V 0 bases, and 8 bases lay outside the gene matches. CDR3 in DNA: TGTGCCATCAGTGAGTCTGGGACAGAAAAGGTCAATGAGCAGTTCTTC. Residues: CAISESGTEKVNEQFF.

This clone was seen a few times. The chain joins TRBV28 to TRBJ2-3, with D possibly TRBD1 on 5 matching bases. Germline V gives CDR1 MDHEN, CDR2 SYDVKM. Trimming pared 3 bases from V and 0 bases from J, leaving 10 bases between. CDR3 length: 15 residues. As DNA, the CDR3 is TGTGCCAGCAGTTTGGCAGGGCTAAGCACAGATACGCAGTATTTT. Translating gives CASSLAGLSTDTQYF.

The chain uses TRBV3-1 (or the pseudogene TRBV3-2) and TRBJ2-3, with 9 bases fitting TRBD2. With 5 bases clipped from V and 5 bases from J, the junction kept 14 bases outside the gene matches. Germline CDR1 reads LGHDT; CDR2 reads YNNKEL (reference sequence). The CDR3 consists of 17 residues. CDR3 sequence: CASSSRNLAGYIDTQYF. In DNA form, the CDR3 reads TGTGCCAGCAGCTCTCGGAATCTAGCGGGGTATATAGATACGCAGTATTTT.

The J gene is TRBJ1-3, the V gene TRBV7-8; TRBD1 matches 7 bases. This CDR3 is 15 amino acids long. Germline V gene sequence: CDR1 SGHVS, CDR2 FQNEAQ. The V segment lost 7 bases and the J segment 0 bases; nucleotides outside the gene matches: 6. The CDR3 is CASTAGTDSGNTIYF. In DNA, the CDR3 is TGTGCCAGCACGGCCGGGACAGACTCTGGAAACACCATATATTTT.

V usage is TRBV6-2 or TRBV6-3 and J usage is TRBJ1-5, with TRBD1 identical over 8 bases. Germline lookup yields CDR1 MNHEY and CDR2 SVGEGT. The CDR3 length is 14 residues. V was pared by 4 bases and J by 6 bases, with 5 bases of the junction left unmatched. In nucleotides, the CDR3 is TGTGCCAGCAGTTTCAGGGGGCGCCCTCAGCCCCAGCATTTT. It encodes CASSFRGRPQPQHF.

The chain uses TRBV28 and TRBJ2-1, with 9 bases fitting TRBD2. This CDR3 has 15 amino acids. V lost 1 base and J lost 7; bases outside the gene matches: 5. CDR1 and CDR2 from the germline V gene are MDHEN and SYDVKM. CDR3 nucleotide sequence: TGTGCCAGCAGTTTATTGTCTAGCGGGGCGAATGAGCAGTTCTTC. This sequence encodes CASSLLSSGANEQFF.

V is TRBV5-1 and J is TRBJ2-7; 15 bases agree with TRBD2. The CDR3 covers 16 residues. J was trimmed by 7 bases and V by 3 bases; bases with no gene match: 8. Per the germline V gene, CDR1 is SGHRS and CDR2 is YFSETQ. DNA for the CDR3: TGCGCCAGCAGCTCGGGACTAGCGGGAGGATCGGAAGAGCAGTACTTC. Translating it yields CASSSGLAGGSEEQYF.

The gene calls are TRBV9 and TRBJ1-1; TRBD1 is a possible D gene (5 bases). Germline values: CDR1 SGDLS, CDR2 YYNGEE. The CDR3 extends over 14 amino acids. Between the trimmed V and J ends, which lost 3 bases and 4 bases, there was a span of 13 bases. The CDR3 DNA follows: TGTGCCAGCAGCGACGGGACTTTGGGCACTGAAGCTTTCTTT. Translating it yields CASSDGTLGTEAFF.